This TCR beta chain is drawn from a study of prognosis after radiotherapy for stage I lung cancer. Findings and limits, study-wide: Tumor-specific reactivity of the expanded TCR clones remained undetermined.

CDR1 and CDR2 from the germline V gene are GTSNPN and SVGIG (reference sequence). CDR3 length: 15 residues. Germline trimming cut 5 bases from V and 3 bases from J; bases unmatched to any gene: 11. Multiplex PCR, run in two rounds, amplified TCR beta CDR3 from genomic DNA. Gene-specific primers for each TRBV and TRBJ gene drove first-round PCR. MiXCR was run by TCRdb on the multiplex PCR reads, yielding one entry per CDR3 protein. The profile covers roughly 11,000 distinct CDR3 sequences, with under 45% appearing a single time and approximately 50% taken by the ten largest. This clonotype was counted ten times or more. Its specificity is unknown.

The chain employs TRBV30 and TRBJ2-3; 7 bases align to TRBD1. This sequence originates from a donor over 45 with non-small cell lung cancer. Specimen: PBMCs, collected before or after stereotactic body radiation therapy (not recorded which). The CDR3 loop reads CAWEQGTGFTDTQYF. The CDR3 coding sequence is TGTGCCTGGGAACAGGGGACCGGGTTTACAGATACGCAGTATTTT.